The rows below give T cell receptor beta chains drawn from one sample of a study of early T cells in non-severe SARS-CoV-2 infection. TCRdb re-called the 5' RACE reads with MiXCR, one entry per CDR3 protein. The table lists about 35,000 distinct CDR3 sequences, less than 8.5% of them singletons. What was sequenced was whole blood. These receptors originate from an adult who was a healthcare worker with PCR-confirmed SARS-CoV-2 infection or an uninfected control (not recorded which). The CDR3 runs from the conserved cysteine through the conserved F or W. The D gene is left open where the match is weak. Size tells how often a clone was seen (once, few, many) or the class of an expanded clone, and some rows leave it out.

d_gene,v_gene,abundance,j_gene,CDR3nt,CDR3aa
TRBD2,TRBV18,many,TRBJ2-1,TGTGCCAGCTCACTGGACAGCGGGACTAGCGGGAGGAAGGTGAATGAGCAGTTCTTC,CASSLDSGTSGRKVNEQFF
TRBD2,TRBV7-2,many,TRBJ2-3,TGTGCCAGCAGCTTAGGTGGCGGGAGAGGCACAGATACGCAGTATTTT,CASSLGGGRGTDTQYF
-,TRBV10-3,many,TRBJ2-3,TGTGCCATCGGGGCAGGGCGTAGCACAGATACGCAGTATTTT,CAIGAGRSTDTQYF
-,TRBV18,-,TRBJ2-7,TGTGCCAGCTCACCCAGGGACGTCTCCTACGAGCAGTACTTC,CASSPRDVSYEQYF
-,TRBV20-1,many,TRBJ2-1,TGCAGTGCTAGAGAGGAACAGTGGGGGTACTCCTACAATGAGCAGTTCTTC,CSAREEQWGYSYNEQFF
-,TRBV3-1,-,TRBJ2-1,TGTGCCAGCAGCCAGGGGGAGTCGGCCTACAATGAGCAGTTCTTC,CASSQGESAYNEQFF
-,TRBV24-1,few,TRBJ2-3,TGTGCCACCAGTGGGTTCGAGACGCAGTATTTT,CATSGFETQYF
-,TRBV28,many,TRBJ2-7,TGTGCCAGCAGTTTATCCCTAGGACCATACGAGCAGTACTTC,CASSLSLGPYEQYF
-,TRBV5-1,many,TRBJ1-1,TGCGCCAGCAGCTCGACGGAGAACACTGAAGCTTTCTTT,CASSSTENTEAFF
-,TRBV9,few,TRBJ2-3,TGTGCCAGCAGCGTAAGGGCCACAGATACGCAGTATTTT,CASSVRATDTQYF
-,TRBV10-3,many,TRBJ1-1,TGTGCCATCAGTGAGTATGGAGGGAACACTGAAGCTTTCTTT,CAISEYGGNTEAFF
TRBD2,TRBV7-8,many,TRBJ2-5,TGTGCCAGCAGCCCCTGGACTAGCGGGGGAGAAGAGACCCAGTACTTC,CASSPWTSGGEETQYF
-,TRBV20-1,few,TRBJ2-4,TGCAGTGCACACAAAAACATTCAGTACTTC,CSAHKNIQYF
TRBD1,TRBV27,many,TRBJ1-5,TGTGCCAGCAGAATCAGGGGGAGCAATCAGCCCCAGCATTTT,CASRIRGSNQPQHF
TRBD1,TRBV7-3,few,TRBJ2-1,TGTGCCAGCAGCCTAAACTTGGACAGGTCGCAGTTCTTC,CASSLNLDRSQFF
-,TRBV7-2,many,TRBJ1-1,TGTGCCAGCAGCTGGACAAGGGGCATGGTTAACACTGAAGCTTTCTTT,CASSWTRGMVNTEAFF
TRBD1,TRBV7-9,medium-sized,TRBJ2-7,TGTGCCAGCAGCCCCAGGACAGGGGGACTCTACGAGCAGTACTTC,CASSPRTGGLYEQYF
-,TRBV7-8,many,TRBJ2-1,TGTGCCAGCAGCTCCCGAGGGACCTTTTCCTACAATGAGCAGTTCTTC,CASSSRGTFSYNEQFF
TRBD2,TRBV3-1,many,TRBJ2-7,TGTGCCAGCAGCTATCAGGGACTAGCGGGACCCGAGCAGTACTTC,CASSYQGLAGPEQYF
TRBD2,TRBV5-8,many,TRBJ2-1,TGTGCCAGCAGCAGCTCCGGGACTAGCGGGAGGGCCTTGCAGTTCTTC,CASSSSGTSGRALQFF
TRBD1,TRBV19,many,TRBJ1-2,TGTGCCAGTACCATAGGACAGGGGGATGGCTACACCTTC,CASTIGQGDGYTF
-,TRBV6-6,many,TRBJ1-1,TGTGCCAGCAGTTACTCGATTCGTCAGGGGCTGAACACTGAAGCTTTCTTT,CASSYSIRQGLNTEAFF
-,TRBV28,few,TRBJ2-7,TGTGCCAGCAGCCCGGGGGGCAGGGACTACGAGCAGTACTTC,CASSPGGRDYEQYF
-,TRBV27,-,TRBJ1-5,TGTGCCAGCAGTTTATGGGGAAATCAGCCCCAGCATTTT,CASSLWGNQPQHF
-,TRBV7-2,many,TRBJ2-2,TGTGCCAGCAGCACGATGGACAGCACCGGGGAGCTGTTTTTT,CASSTMDSTGELFF
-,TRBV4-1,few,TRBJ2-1,TGCGCCAGCAGCCAACCAACTAGCAAAGCTCGCAATGAGCAGTTCTTC,CASSQPTSKARNEQFF
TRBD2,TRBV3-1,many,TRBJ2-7,TGTGCCAGCAGCCAAGATGGTAGCGGGAACCCCTACGAGCAGTACTTC,CASSQDGSGNPYEQYF
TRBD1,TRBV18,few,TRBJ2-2,TGTGCCAGCTCACCACTTGACAGGGAGAGCACCGGGGAGCTGTTTTTT,CASSPLDRESTGELFF
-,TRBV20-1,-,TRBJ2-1,TGCAGTGCTAGACTTGACAGCCCTTCCTACAATGAGCAGTTCTTC,CSARLDSPSYNEQFF
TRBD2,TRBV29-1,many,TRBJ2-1,TGCAGCGTTGAGCTGGCGGGAGTTGTGAATGAGCAGTTCTTC,CSVELAGVVNEQFF
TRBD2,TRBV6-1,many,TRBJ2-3,TGTGCCAGCAGTGAGCCTCTAGCGGGATTGCAGTATTTT,CASSEPLAGLQYF
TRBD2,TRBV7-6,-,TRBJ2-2,TGTGCCAGCAGCCAAGCGGGAGTTCCCGGGGAGCTGTTTTTT,CASSQAGVPGELFF
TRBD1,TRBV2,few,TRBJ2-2,TGTGCCAGCACCTCAGGGGGACAGGGGGCGACCGGGGAGCTGTTTTTT,CASTSGGQGATGELFF
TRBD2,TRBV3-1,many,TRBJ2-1,TGTGCCAGCAGCCAAGATAGAGCGGGAGTTCTGTTCTTC,CASSQDRAGVLFF
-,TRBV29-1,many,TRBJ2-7,TGCAGCGTTGAAGATCCTCTACGGAAGGTTGGGGAGCAGTACTTC,CSVEDPLRKVGEQYF
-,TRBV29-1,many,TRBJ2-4,TGCAGCGCCCGGGACGGCTCTCTAAACATTCAGTACTTC,CSARDGSLNIQYF
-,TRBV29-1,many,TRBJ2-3,TGCAGCGGACTTGGGACCGCCTATAGCACAGATACGCAGTATTTT,CSGLGTAYSTDTQYF
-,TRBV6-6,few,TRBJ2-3,TGTGCCAGCAGCCTCGACGGACCCACAGATACGCAGTATTTT,CASSLDGPTDTQYF
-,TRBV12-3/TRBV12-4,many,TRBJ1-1,TGTGCCAGCAGCATGCAGTACGAAGCTTTCTTT,CASSMQYEAFF
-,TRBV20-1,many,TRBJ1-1,TGCAGTGCTGGAGAACTGAGGAACACTGAAGCTTTCTTT,CSAGELRNTEAFF
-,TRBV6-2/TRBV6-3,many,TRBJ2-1,TGTGCCAGCAGTTACGCGGGACTGCCGGCGGTGTTCTTC,CASSYAGLPAVFF
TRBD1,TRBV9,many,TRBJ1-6,TGTGCCAGCAGCGGGGCGGGACAGAATTCACCCCTCCACTTT,CASSGAGQNSPLHF
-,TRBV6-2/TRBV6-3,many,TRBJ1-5,TGTGCCAGCGGGGACCCCAATCAGCCCCAGCATTTT,CASGDPNQPQHF
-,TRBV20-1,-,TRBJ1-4,TGCAGTGCTAGTGAATTTTTACCGGGCAGGACTAATGAAAAACTGTTTTTT,CSASEFLPGRTNEKLFF
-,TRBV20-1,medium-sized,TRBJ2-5,TGCAGTGCTAGAGATTGGGCACAAGAGACCCAGTACTTC,CSARDWAQETQYF